The source of this T cell receptor beta chain is a study of T cells in Graves' hyperthyroidism and ophthalmopathy. What was amplified from RNA transcripts were TCR beta CDR3 regions. When the TCR CDR3 underwent first-round RT-PCR, the HTBI primer set was used. Via MiXCR, TCRdb re-called the multiplex PCR reads, giving one row per CDR3 protein. The sample records about 700,000 distinct CDR3 sequences, less than 15% being singletons. This clonotype was seen ten or more times. The study based diagnoses on clinical symptoms, serum thyroxine and TRAb, thyroid ultrasound and orbital computed tomography. The sequence derives from a woman under 30 with Graves' hyperthyroidism. Sequenced sample: blood.

CDR3 protein: CASSPWTDNQPQHF. The CDR3 DNA sequence: TGTGCCAGCAGCCCATGGACAGACAATCAGCCCCAGCATTTT. This chain joins TRBV7-2 and TRBJ1-5; maybe TRBD1 (6 bases). V was cut by 5 bases and J by 3 bases, with 11 bases left in between. The CDR3 has 14 residues. Germline V gene sequence: CDR1 SGHTA, CDR2 FQGNSA.